This entry lists 8 T cell receptor beta chains sequenced from one sample in a study of T cells in Graves' hyperthyroidism and ophthalmopathy. Authors of the study amplified TCR beta CDR3 regions from RNA transcripts. RT-PCR in the first round (using the HTBI primer set) targeted the TCR CDR3. From the multiplex PCR reads, TCRdb called clonotypes with MiXCR, one entry per CDR3 protein. The data hold roughly 350,000 distinct CDR3 sequences, with about 15% observed a single time. The source material was blood. The origin of the receptors is a woman in her 30s with Graves' hyperthyroidism.

This clonotype showed up many times. This chain uses TRBV7-2 with TRBJ1-2, with D unresolved. From germline, CDR1 is SGHTA and CDR2 FQGNSA. This CDR3 comprises 16 residues. V gave up 1 base and J gave up 4 bases, with 16 bases separating them. The DNA of the CDR3 is TGTGCCAGCAGCTTAGATTTGGGCTCAGGTAGCTATGGCTACACCTTC. Its protein product is CASSLDLGSGSYGYTF.

This clonotype was seen a few times. This sequence joins TRBV7-8 and TRBJ1-5; D ambiguous. The CDR3 has 13 amino acids. Germline CDR1 and CDR2: SGHVS and FQNEAQ. V lost 3 bases and J lost 7, with 10 bases in between. This CDR3 reads CASSFRLLQPQHF. The CDR3, as DNA: TGTGCCAGCAGCTTTCGTCTTCTCCAGCCCCAGCATTTT.

This clonotype occurred a few times. This may stem from a read error, because a much larger clone lies one nucleotide away. The chain carries TRBV7-8 and TRBJ2-1; 7 positions match TRBD2. The germline V gene has CDR1 SGHVS and CDR2 FQNEAQ. This CDR3 region has 20 residues. J gave up 3 bases and V 3 bases, and 20 bases lay outside the gene matches. The CDR3 coding sequence is TGTGCCAGCAGCTTTCGTGTCGGGCTAGCGGTCCTCCGGTTCTACAATGAGCAGTTCTTC. The encoded protein is CASSFRVGLAVLRFYNEQFF.

This clonotype showed up just a few times. The CDR3 region has the DNA TGTGCCAGTACCGATCGACAGGGAATCTATGGCTACACCTTC. Its translation: CASTDRQGIYGYTF. V usage is TRBV19 and J usage is TRBJ1-2; 7 positions agree with TRBD1. CDR1 is LNHDA, CDR2 SQIVND, per germline (reference sequence). The CDR3 contains 14 residues. V trimming: 7 bases; J trimming: 4 bases; junction bases outside the gene matches: 9.

In this sample, this clonotype turned up many times. The CDR3 reads CASSEGQGYTEAFF. The DNA for the CDR3 is TGTGCCAGCAGTGAAGGGCAGGGATACACTGAAGCTTTCTTT. The chain is built from TRBV2 and TRBJ1-1; D perhaps matches TRBD1 (5 bases). Germline loops: CDR1 SNHLY, CDR2 FYNNEI. Trimming cost V 1 base and J 3 bases, with 9 bases left between them. The CDR3 covers 14 residues.

At least ten counts were recorded for this clonotype. The genes are TRBV28 and TRBJ1-1; D is ambiguous. The germline V and J ends were trimmed by 6 bases and 2 bases, with 10 bases remaining between them. The V gene's germline CDR1 is MDHEN and CDR2 SYDVKM. This CDR3 region has 13 residues. The chain's CDR3 is CASRLQINTEAFF. The CDR3 nucleotides are TGTGCCAGCAGGCTACAAATAAACACTGAAGCTTTCTTT.

Ten or more counts support this clonotype. The chain couples TRBV12-3 or TRBV12-4 to TRBJ2-3; no clear D gene. Trimming removed 2 bases from V and 3 bases from J, with 9 bases in between. The CDR3 consists of 14 residues. The CDR3 loop is CASSLFWFTDTQYF. The CDR3 DNA sequence: TGTGCCAGCAGTTTATTCTGGTTTACAGATACGCAGTATTTT.

This clonotype was recorded many times. This chain links TRBV29-1 with TRBJ2-2; D is possibly TRBD2 (5 bases). The CDR3 covers 11 residues. Trimming took off 5 bases at V and 6 bases at J, with 7 bases between the two ends. Per germline, CDR1 SQVTM and CDR2 ANQGSEA. This CDR3 is CSVIGAGELFF. The CDR3 DNA sequence: TGCAGCGTTATCGGGGCCGGGGAGCTGTTTTTT.